Reported below is one T cell receptor beta chain. Germline CDR1 reads SNHLY; CDR2 reads FYNNEI. CDR3 size: 14 residues. Trimming removed 6 bases from V and 1 base from J; junction bases left unmatched: 5. This record comes from a study of cytomegalovirus exposure and HLA in healthy donors. PCR employed 60 Vbeta and 13 Jbeta primers. Clones were read by immunoSEQ multiplex PCR, and TCRdb kept only the in-frame ones, dropping some. The table includes about 130,000 clones, around three quarters detected once. This clonotype was sampled from a male donor in good health and CMV-seronegative. This chain joins TRBV2 and TRBJ1-1, with 7 bases lining up with TRBD1. Source material: PBMCs. CDR3: CASRLRTGNTEAFF. Here the CDR3 DNA reads TGTGCCAGCAGGCTCAGGACAGGGAACACTGAAGCTTTCTTT. The entire variable domain, with the rest obtained from reference TRBV2 and TRBJ1-1, is as follows: EPEVTQTPSHQVTQMGQEVILRCVPISNHLYFYWYRQILGQKVEFLVSFYNNEISEKSEIFDDQFSVERPDGSNFTLKIRSTKLEDSAMYFCASRLRTGNTEAFFGQGTRLTVV.